The subject of this entry is one TCR beta chain. Other DNA sequences in the sample encode the same CDR3. These data belong to a study of blood T cell repertoires in COVID-19. For the study at large: Sites across the United States, Italy and Spain contributed samples from acute and convalescent COVID-19. From T cells, B-cell-depleted T cells, or PBMCs came the material, which was cDNA or gDNA.

In the authors' workflow: Amplified reference gene primers provided the basis for estimating nucleated cell counts. Clones were sequenced by immunoSEQ multiplex PCR, and TCRdb holds only the in-frame ones, with some missing. V and J calls and clone size are as listed in that table; D and trimming were resolved from the DNA. The table lists a few hundred thousand clones, about four fifths of them singletons. CDR1 and CDR2 from the germline V gene are LGHDT and YNNKEL (reference sequence). V lost 2 bases, J lost 4 bases, and 1 base stayed unmatched. The CDR3 is 14 amino acids. The sequencing input was peripheral blood. This TCR was sampled from a human donor with acute or convalescent COVID-19. The donor label of this sample is uncertain. J is TRBJ2-1 and V is TRBV3-1 (or the pseudogene TRBV3-2), with TRBD1 identical over 8 bases. The CDR3 spells CASSQRDRYNEQFF. The CDR3, as DNA: TGTGCCAGCAGCCAACGGGACAGGTACAATGAGCAGTTCTTC.